Below are 18 T cell receptor beta chains sequenced from a single sample in a study of T cells in Graves' hyperthyroidism and ophthalmopathy. The source material, RNA transcripts, was used to amplify TCR beta CDR3 regions. First-round RT-PCR with HTBI primers amplified the TCR CDR3 region. MiXCR, run by TCRdb on the multiplex PCR reads, gives a single entry per CDR3 protein. The sample records 600,000 to 850,000 distinct CDR3 sequences, roughly 20% being singletons. Source material: blood. These receptors all come from a woman aged 50 to 65 with Graves' hyperthyroidism that later progressed to Graves' ophthalmopathy.

The V and J genes are TRBV12-3 or TRBV12-4 and TRBJ2-1, with D perhaps TRBD2 (6 bases). The V and J ends lost 5 bases and 4 bases respectively, with 12 bases between them. This CDR3 has 14 amino acids. CDR3 DNA: TGTGCCAGCAGTGGGGGGACGGTTTACAATGAGCAGTTCTTC. It is translated as CASSGGTVYNEQFF.

Concerning this clonotype itself: A read error is possible here, since a much larger clone lies one base away. The chain recombines TRBV27 with TRBJ2-5, with TRBD2 matching 8 bases. The tail of the sequence fits TRBJ2-1 better, so the J call may be wrong. This CDR3 has 15 amino acids. CDR1 is MNHEY, CDR2 SMNVEV, per germline (reference sequence). Here the CDR3 reads CASSEAGTRGETQFF. The CDR3 region has the DNA TGTGCCAGCAGTGAAGCCGGGACTAGGGGAGAGACCCAGTTCTTC.

Details on this clonotype: One base away lies a much larger clone, so this may be a sequencing read error. The chain is built from TRBV12-3 or TRBV12-4 and TRBJ2-7, with 8 bases that match TRBD2. The CDR3 length is 16 residues. CDR3 bases: TGTGCCAGCAGTTCGCCCTCGGGACTAGGTGCCGGGGAGCGGTACTTC. This sequence encodes CASSSPSGLGAGERYF.

The rearrangement links TRBV7-9 to TRBJ2-5; tentatively, D is TRBD1 or TRBD2 (5 bases each). The CDR3 extends over 16 amino acids. The V gene's germline CDR1 is SEHNR and CDR2 FQNEAQ (reference sequence). V shed 2 bases and J shed 7 bases, with 20 bases lying between them. The CDR3 region has the DNA TGTGCCAGCAGCTTAAAGCCCGGGGACCCCCCCGGGACCCAGTACTTC. It translates to CASSLKPGDPPGTQYF.

This chain links TRBV7-9 with TRBJ2-2; 7 bases align to TRBD2. Trimming took 6 bases from V and 2 from J; bases not matched to a gene: 12. Germline loops: CDR1 SEHNR, CDR2 FQNEAQ (reference sequence). The CDR3 has 17 residues. DNA for the CDR3: TGTGCCAGCAGGGGGAACGATCCGGGGGGTAACACCGGGGAGCTGTTTTTT. It specifies CASRGNDPGGNTGELFF. Complete variable domain (other parts from reference TRBV7-9 and TRBJ2-2): DTGVSQNPRHKITKRGQNVTFRCDPISEHNRLYWYRQTLGQGPEFLTYFQNEAQLEKSRLLSDRFSAERPKGSFSTLEIQRTEQGDSAMYLCASRGNDPGGNTGELFFGEGSRLTVL.

This clonotype has only a few counts. The rearrangement links TRBV7-9 to TRBJ1-4, with D uncertain. CDR1 is SEHNR and CDR2 is FQNEAQ in the germline V gene (reference sequence). The CDR3 covers 13 residues. Deletions cut 4 bases from V and 6 bases from J, with 9 bases between. The chain's CDR3 is CASSYGVDEKLFF. DNA for the CDR3: TGTGCCAGCAGCTACGGTGTGGATGAAAAACTGTTTTTT.

This clonotype has a handful of counts. The gene calls are TRBV3-1 and TRBJ1-2; 8 bases fit TRBD1. With 0 bases clipped from V and 8 bases from J, the junction kept 11 bases outside the gene matches. CDR1 and CDR2 from the germline V gene are LGHDT and YNNKEL (reference sequence). The CDR3 has 16 amino acids. This chain's CDR3 is CASSQDVTGGIIGYTF. The CDR3 nucleotides read TGTGCCAGCAGCCAAGACGTTACAGGGGGGATAATAGGCTACACCTTC.

The V and J genes are TRBV9 and TRBJ1-4; no clear D. Trimming took off 0 bases at V and 0 bases at J, with 3 bases between the two ends. The CDR3 runs 14 residues. Germline V gene sequence: CDR1 SGDLS, CDR2 YYNGEE. In DNA form, the CDR3 reads TGTGCCAGCAGCGTAGAGGCAACTAATGAAAAACTGTTTTTT. It encodes CASSVEATNEKLFF.

Many counts were recorded for this clonotype. The V call is TRBV30, the J call TRBJ1-1, with D unresolved. Trimming left V 4 bases short and J 7 bases short, with 10 bases between. The germline CDR1 and CDR2 sequences are GTSNPN and SVGIG (reference sequence). The CDR3 sequence is 11 residues long. CDR3 sequence: CAWKLYGEAFF. Here the CDR3 DNA reads TGTGCCTGGAAGCTGTATGGTGAAGCTTTCTTT.

The chain uses TRBV27 and TRBJ1-1, with D possibly being TRBD1 (5 bases). The CDR3 has 15 residues. The V gene lost 2 bases and the J gene lost 0 bases, with 10 bases spanning the gap. Germline values: CDR1 MNHEY, CDR2 SMNVEV (reference sequence). CDR3 sequence: CASSLGGHLNTEAFF. CDR3 DNA sequence: TGTGCCAGCAGTTTAGGCGGACATTTGAACACTGAAGCTTTCTTT.

This clonotype came up many times. The chain combines TRBV3-1 with TRBJ1-2; a weak D match, TRBD1 (5 bases). Germline loops: CDR1 LGHDT, CDR2 YNNKEL (reference sequence). V was pared by 3 bases and J by 4 bases, with 9 bases between. There are 13 residues in the CDR3. The CDR3 region is CASSHPDSYGYTF. CDR3 DNA: TGTGCCAGCAGCCACCCTGACAGCTATGGCTACACCTTC.

This clonotype was recorded a few times. The rearrangement joins TRBV6-6 to TRBJ2-2; D perhaps matches TRBD1 (5 bases). Germline values: CDR1 MNHNY, CDR2 SVGAGI (reference sequence). V was cut by 0 bases and J by 4 bases, with 9 bases left in between. The CDR3 is made up of 15 amino acids. The CDR3 here is CASSYSYRRTGELFF. CDR3 DNA: TGTGCCAGCAGTTACTCTTACAGGCGCACCGGGGAGCTGTTTTTT.

Only a few counts were recorded for this clonotype. The J gene is TRBJ1-1, the V gene TRBV15; TRBD1 agrees at 7 bases. The germline V gene encodes CDR1 LNHNV and CDR2 YYDKDF (reference sequence). The CDR3 consists of 16 residues. The V segment lost 9 bases and the J segment 6 bases; nucleotides outside the gene matches: 19. In DNA, the CDR3 is TGTGCCACGTCTATTAGATTGGGACAGCGGAAGGCTGAAGCTTTCTTT. Its protein is CATSIRLGQRKAEAFF.

The rearrangement uses TRBV19 and TRBJ1-6; a possible D gene is TRBD1 (5 bases). V was clipped by 3 bases and J by 8 bases, with 17 bases between them. The CDR3 length is 16 residues. Germline CDR1 is LNHDA and CDR2 is SQIVND (reference sequence). The CDR3 reads CASSILPDSVHSPLHF. The CDR3 DNA reads TGTGCCAGTAGTATTCTTCCCGACAGTGTTCATTCACCCCTCCACTTT.

This clonotype was picked up many times. The V call is TRBV7-2, the J call TRBJ1-1; 7 bases fit TRBD1. The CDR3 runs 16 residues. The trim removed 4 bases at V and 6 bases at J, leaving 14 bases unmatched. Germline lookup yields CDR1 SGHTA and CDR2 FQGNSA. CDR3 nucleotides: TGTGCCAGCAGCTACACGCTTGGGCAGGGGGTCGCTGAAGCTTTCTTT. Its translation: CASSYTLGQGVAEAFF.

The chain links TRBV20-1 to TRBJ2-1, with D perhaps matching TRBD2 (6 bases). V was shortened by 4 bases and J by 7 bases, with 14 bases between the two germline ends. CDR3 length: 13 amino acids. Germline CDR1 and CDR2: DFQATT and SNEGSKA (reference sequence). As DNA, the CDR3 is TGCAGTGCTACCCCCACGGGGAGGAATGAGCAGTTCTTC. Residues: CSATPTGRNEQFF.

This chain connects TRBV20-1 to TRBJ2-1, with D possibly matching TRBD2 (6 bases). The CDR3 totals 14 residues. Trimming cost V 6 bases and J 9 bases, with 21 bases left between them. Looked up from germline, CDR1 is DFQATT and CDR2 is SNEGSKA (reference sequence). CDR3 bases: TGCAGTGCCCTGCCCGCGGGACGTCCGGCTGAGCAGTTCTTC. It encodes CSALPAGRPAEQFF.

Ten or more counts support this clonotype. V gene TRBV11-2 combines with J gene TRBJ2-7, with D tentatively TRBD1 (6 bases). V was trimmed by 4 bases and J by 3 bases, leaving 10 bases between them. Germline CDR1 is SGHAT and CDR2 is FQNNGV. The CDR3 runs to 13 residues. CDR3 amino acids: CASSWGHLYEQYF. CDR3 in DNA: TGTGCCAGCAGCTGGGGACACCTCTACGAGCAGTACTTC.